A single sample is the source of the 14 T cell receptor beta chains below, sequenced in a study of blood T cell repertoires in COVID-19. Assay: immunoSEQ multiplex PCR; the TCRdb copy retains only in-frame clones and omits some. The sample has about 180,000 clones; over 80% are singletons. Sequencing was done on a sample of peripheral blood. The source of these receptors is a woman aged 70 to 79 with COVID-19, enrolled during active disease.

The chain joins TRBV7-2 to TRBJ2-1, with TRBD1 as a possible D gene (5 bases). The ends were cut back, 8 bases at V and 10 bases at J, with 21 bases in the middle. The CDR3 runs to 14 residues. Per germline, CDR1 SGHTA and CDR2 FQGNSA. The CDR3 protein is CASGVSQKGAEQFF. In DNA, the CDR3 is TGTGCCAGCGGGGTATCTCAGAAAGGGGCAGAGCAGTTCTTC.

The DNA for the CDR3 is TGCGCCAGCAGCTCCTCGAGCGGGAGTGTAGATACGCAGTATTTT. The encoded protein is CASSSSSGSVDTQYF. The chain recombines TRBV5-1 with TRBJ2-3; 8 bases line up with TRBD2. The CDR3 loop spans 15 amino acids. CDR1 and CDR2 (germline): SGHRS, YFSETQ. The trim removed 3 bases at V and 5 bases at J, leaving 8 bases unmatched.

This sequence joins TRBV6-5 and TRBJ2-5, with 8 nucleotides matching TRBD1. Germline CDR1 and CDR2: MNHEY and SVGAGI. CDR3 length: 13 residues. Trimming took 5 bases from V and 5 from J; bases not matched to a gene: 4. The CDR3 nucleotides read TGTGCCAGCAGTAGGGACAGGATCGAGACCCAGTACTTC. Translation: CASSRDRIETQYF.

The chain has TRBV28 and TRBJ2-1; 8 bases are shared with TRBD2. CDR3 length equals 17 residues. V dropped 4 bases and J dropped 3; count of bases not matched to a gene: 11. CDR1 and CDR2 from the germline V gene are MDHEN and SYDVKM. This CDR3 is CASSSGTSGSFYNEQFF. The CDR3 nucleotides read TGTGCCAGCAGTTCCGGGACTAGTGGTTCGTTCTACAATGAGCAGTTCTTC.

This clone appeared a few times. This chain connects TRBV28 to TRBJ1-3; TRBD1 matches 11 bases. Germline values: CDR1 MDHEN, CDR2 SYDVKM. The V and J ends lost 10 bases and 0 bases, in that order; junction bases with no gene match: 2. There are 14 residues in the CDR3. The CDR3 loop is CAIGQGASGNTIYF. In DNA form, the CDR3 reads TGTGCCATCGGACAGGGGGCCTCTGGAAACACCATATATTTT.

The chain employs TRBV25-1 and TRBJ2-5, with D possibly being TRBD1 (5 bases). Trimming left V 5 bases short and J 2 bases short, with 12 bases between. Germline assignment: CDR1 MGHDK and CDR2 SYGVNS. The CDR3 runs 14 residues. CDR3 sequence reads: CASSKQEAQETQYF. For the CDR3, the DNA is TGTGCCAGCAGTAAACAGGAAGCGCAAGAGACCCAGTACTTC. The entire variable domain, with the rest obtained from reference TRBV25-1 and TRBJ2-5, is as follows: EADIYQTPRYLVIGTGKKITLECSQTMGHDKMYWYQQDPGMELHLIHYSYGVNSTEKGDLSSESTVSRIRTEHFPLTLESARPSHTSQYLCASSKQEAQETQYFGPGTRLLVL.

V is TRBV24-1 and J is TRBJ2-1, with TRBD2 as a possible D gene (6 bases). CDR1 and CDR2 from the germline V gene are KGHDR and SFDVKD. CDR3 length: 14 residues. Trimming cost V 7 bases and J 5 bases, with 14 bases left between them. As DNA, the CDR3 is TGTGCCACCAGCAGTTTTCGGGGGAACAATGAGCAGTTCTTC. It codes for CATSSFRGNNEQFF.

This clone has only a few counts. The rearrangement uses TRBV30 and TRBJ1-1; the match to TRBD1 covers 10 bases. CDR1 and CDR2 (germline): GTSNPN, SVGIG (reference sequence). The length of the CDR3 is 15 residues. Germline trimming cut 0 bases from V and 3 bases from J; bases unmatched to any gene: 4. CDR3 sequence reads: CAWSVFGTGDTEAFF. The CDR3 nucleotides read TGTGCCTGGAGTGTCTTCGGGACAGGGGACACTGAAGCTTTCTTT.

The V gene is TRBV5-4, the J gene TRBJ2-5, with D perhaps TRBD2 (6 bases). V shed 1 base and J shed 2 bases, with 9 bases lying between them. CDR1 SGHNT and CDR2 YYREEE come from the germline V gene (reference sequence). The CDR3 runs to 14 residues. The DNA for the CDR3 is TGTGCCAGCAGCTTGAGGAGGGTGCAAGAGACCCAGTACTTC. Protein: CASSLRRVQETQYF.

The V gene is TRBV9, the J gene TRBJ2-7; 11 bases line up with TRBD1. Germline assignment: CDR1 SGDLS and CDR2 YYNGEE. This CDR3 contains 15 residues. J gave up 3 bases and V 4 bases, and 6 bases lay outside the gene matches. CDR3 coding DNA: TGTGCCAGCAGCCCCGGGGGGACAGGGGGCTACGAGCAGTACTTC. It is translated as CASSPGGTGGYEQYF.

The chain joins TRBV9 to TRBJ2-7, with D possibly TRBD1 on 5 matching bases. CDR1 and CDR2 (germline): SGDLS, YYNGEE. V gave up 3 bases and J gave up 6 bases, with 10 bases separating them. The CDR3 is 12 amino acids. CDR3: CASSAQGSEQYF. Written as DNA, the CDR3 is TGTGCCAGCAGCGCCCAGGGTTCCGAGCAGTACTTC.

The V and J genes are TRBV15 and TRBJ2-2, with 9 bases matching TRBD1. Trimming took 2 bases from V and 7 from J; bases not matched to a gene: 5. From germline, CDR1 is LNHNV and CDR2 YYDKDF (reference sequence). This CDR3 is 15 amino acids long. The DNA of the CDR3 is TGTGCCACCAGCAGACCGGACAGGGGTGACGGGGAGCTGTTTTTT. Its protein product is CATSRPDRGDGELFF.

The chain joins TRBV15 to TRBJ1-1, with 7 bases aligning to TRBD1. This CDR3 has 15 residues. With 1 base clipped from V and 7 bases from J, the junction kept 9 bases outside the gene matches. The germline V gene has CDR1 LNHNV and CDR2 YYDKDF (reference sequence). This CDR3 reads CATSRGRDSRLEAFF. The CDR3 DNA is TGTGCCACCAGCAGAGGACGGGACAGCCGACTTGAAGCTTTCTTT. The full variable domain, rest sourced from reference TRBV15 and TRBJ1-1, is DAMVIQNPRYQVTQFGKPVTLSCSQTLNHNVMYWYQQKSSQAPKLLFHYYDKDFNNEADTPDNFQSRRPNTSFCFLDIRSPGLGDTAMYLCATSRGRDSRLEAFFGQGTRLTVV.

The chain carries TRBV28 and TRBJ1-2; tentatively, D is TRBD1 (5 bases). CDR1 MDHEN and CDR2 SYDVKM come from the germline V gene. The CDR3 is 14 amino acids. V lost 7 bases, J lost 4 bases, and 16 bases lay in between. In nucleotides, the CDR3 is TGTGCCAGCACATCGGGCCCGGACATCTATGGCTACACCTTC. This gives the protein CASTSGPDIYGYTF.